The rows below give T cell receptor beta chains drawn from one sample of a study of Graves' ophthalmopathy and Graves' hyperthyroidism. TCRdb recomputed calls from the multiplex PCR reads with MiXCR, one row per CDR3 protein. Of over a million distinct CDR3 sequences in the sample, about two fifths are singletons; the top ten hold 8.5% to 14%. The specimen sequenced was peripheral blood or thyroid tissue (not recorded which). These receptors all come from an adult man with Graves' hyperthyroidism. Both conserved end residues are part of each CDR3. A D gene is named only where the DNA matches it firmly. Only part of the rows carry a size: once, few, many, or a class if the clone is expanded.

TRBV20-1	TRBJ2-5	-	many	TGCAGTGCTATTGGCGGAAAAGAGACCCAGTACTTC	CSAIGGKETQYF
TRBV12-3/TRBV12-4	TRBJ1-6	TRBD1	many	TGTGCCAGCAGCCCAGGGGGCTTCGTTAATTCACCCCTCCACTTT	CASSPGGFVNSPLHF
TRBV7-9	TRBJ2-5	TRBD2	-	TGTGCCAGCAGCCCGGCGCCCCAAGCGGGAGAAGAGACCCAGTACTTC	CASSPAPQAGEETQYF
TRBV18	TRBJ1-6	TRBD1	few	TGTGCCAGCTCACCACAGGGGACAGGAGATTCACCCCTCCACTTT	CASSPQGTGDSPLHF
TRBV25-1	TRBJ1-2	TRBD1	few	TGTGCCACTATGGGACAGGTGGGGGGCTACACCTTC	CATMGQVGGYTF
TRBV7-2	TRBJ2-5	TRBD1	-	TGTGCCAGCAGCTCCCAACAGGGGACAAGAGAGACCCAGTACTTC	CASSSQQGTRETQYF
TRBV30	TRBJ1-1	TRBD1	-	TGTGCCTGGACTGGGGGACAGGGGGCCAACACTGAAGCTTTCTTT	CAWTGGQGANTEAFF
TRBV4-2	TRBJ1-1	TRBD1	-	TGTGCCAGCAGCCACCTTAATGAAGGGGGCCGGCCCACTGAAGCTTTCTTT	CASSHLNEGGRPTEAFF
TRBV24-1	TRBJ2-2	TRBD2	-	TGTGCCAGCAGCGATCGAGGCCCTAGCGGGGGGAACACCGGGGAGCTGTTTTTT	CASSDRGPSGGNTGELFF
TRBV5-1	TRBJ1-1	-	-	TGCGCCAGCAGCATGACAGGTGACACTGAAGCTTTCTTT	CASSMTGDTEAFF
TRBV11-2	TRBJ1-5	-	many	TGTGCCAGCAGCTTAGGGTGGCAGGGCAAAGGGTCGGGCAATCAGCCCCAGCATTTT	CASSLGWQGKGSGNQPQHF
TRBV2	TRBJ1-5	-	many	TGTGCCAGCAGTGAATGGCAGTTTCAGCCCCAGCATTTT	CASSEWQFQPQHF
TRBV5-1	TRBJ1-5	-	many	TGCGCCAGCAGCTCCTCCGGGATGGTGGGACAGCCCCAGCATTTT	CASSSSGMVGQPQHF
TRBV10-3	TRBJ2-7	-	many	TGTGCCATCAAACCGGGCTTAAGCTCCTACGAGCAGTACTTC	CAIKPGLSSYEQYF
TRBV20-1	TRBJ2-7	-	few	TGCAGTGCTCAATGGACGGACGCCTCCTACGAGCAGTACTTC	CSAQWTDASYEQYF
TRBV12-3/TRBV12-4	TRBJ2-7	-	few	TGTGCCAGCAGTCATATTTCCTACGAGCAGTACTTC	CASSHISYEQYF
TRBV5-1	TRBJ1-6	-	many	TGCGCCAGCAGCTTCGAAAGAAATTCACCCCTCCACTTT	CASSFERNSPLHF
TRBV5-7	TRBJ1-4	-	few	TGTACCAGCAGCTTGAGCCGCAGCTTTAATGAAAAACTGTTTTTT	CTSSLSRSFNEKLFF
TRBV20-1	TRBJ2-2	-	few	TGCAGTGCTAGAGGGGTGAACACCGGGGAGCTGTTTTTT	CSARGVNTGELFF
TRBV12-3/TRBV12-4	TRBJ1-5	TRBD1	-	TGTGCCAGCAGTCTTGGGGCCGAGGACAGGGGGTGGTATCAGCCCCAGCATTTT	CASSLGAEDRGWYQPQHF
TRBV7-9	TRBJ1-1	-	-	TGTGCCAGCAGCTTAGGGGGGGCACAAGCTTTCTTT	CASSLGGAQAFF
TRBV14	TRBJ1-1	-	-	TGTGCCAGCAGCCCCTGGGAGGTTACTGGACGGCCGCTTGAAGCTTTCTTT	CASSPWEVTGRPLEAFF
TRBV11-2	TRBJ1-1	-	many	TGTGCCAGCAACCCGGACAGTTTGAACACTGAAGCTTTCTTT	CASNPDSLNTEAFF
TRBV9	TRBJ2-7	-	few	TGTGCCAGCAGCGTATCAGGACAGAACTACGAGCAGTACTTC	CASSVSGQNYEQYF
TRBV12-3/TRBV12-4	TRBJ2-5	-	many	TGTGCCAGCGGGGCCGGACAAGAGACCCAGTACTTC	CASGAGQETQYF
TRBV6-5	TRBJ1-6	-	many	TGTGCCAGCAGTTATGGGGGACGATCACCCCTCCACTTT	CASSYGGRSPLHF
TRBV5-6	TRBJ1-1	-	-	TGTGCCAGCAGCTTGTACCCAGGGGCAGGGGATGACACTGAAGCTTCCTTT	CASSLYPGAGDDTEASF
TRBV10-3	TRBJ1-5	-	-	TGTGCCATCACCAGGAGGGAGAATCAGCCCCAGCATTTT	CAITRRENQPQHF
TRBV2	TRBJ1-1	-	once	TGTGCCAGGGAGATGAACACTGAAGCTTTCTTT	CAREMNTEAFF
TRBV2	TRBJ1-2	TRBD1	-	TGTGCCATCTCGGGACAGGGGGCTTGGGGCTACACCTTC	CAISGQGAWGYTF
TRBV10-2	TRBJ2-7	-	many	TGCGCCAGCAGGACGACAGCCTCCTACGAGCAGTACTTC	CASRTTASYEQYF
TRBV7-9	TRBJ2-7	-	few	TGTGCCAGCAGCCTTGGACTTTCCCCCTACGAGCAGTACTTC	CASSLGLSPYEQYF
TRBV14	TRBJ2-5	-	many	TGTGCCAGCAGCCAAGTAGCTATCCAAGAGACCCAGTACTTC	CASSQVAIQETQYF
TRBV20-1	TRBJ2-7	TRBD1	-	TGCAGTGCTGGTGGACAGGGGTCCATATCCGGCGAGCAGTACTTC	CSAGGQGSISGEQYF
TRBV11-2	TRBJ2-7	-	-	TGTGCCAGCAGCGATGGACATCTCGACGAGCAGTACTTC	CASSDGHLDEQYF
TRBV6-5	TRBJ1-1	TRBD1	-	TGTGCCAGCAGTTACCAACAGGGGACTGAAGCTTTCTTT	CASSYQQGTEAFF
TRBV19	TRBJ2-6	TRBD2	many	TGTGCCAGTAATGGGAGGGATGGGGCTGGGGCCAACGTCCTGACTTTC	CASNGRDGAGANVLTF
TRBV7-9	TRBJ2-6	-	once	TGTGCCAGCAGTTTAGCCGGGGCCAGCGTCCTGACTTTC	CASSLAGASVLTF
TRBV20-1	TRBJ2-7	-	once	TGCAGTGCTAGAGGGGCCCCAGGGTTCTTGGAGCAGTCCTTC	CSARGAPGFLEQSF
TRBV29-1	TRBJ2-7	-	many	TGCAGCATAGGGACCCAGTTCGAGCAGTACTTC	CSIGTQFEQYF